Listed here are 2 T cell receptor beta chains from one sample, sequenced in a study of response to subunit inactivated influenza vaccine. Each CDR3 protein is one row after TCRdb ran MiXCR on the RT-PCR reads. Of 250,000 to 350,000 distinct CDR3 sequences in the sample, approximately 20% were seen once. Sequenced material: PBMCs from blood, taken about 19 months after vaccination. The receptors here all came from a man between 50 and 70 years old who received an inactivated influenza vaccine.

About this clonotype: One end of the junction does not line up with germline, which may come from a read error. J is TRBJ2-3 and V is TRBV4-3; 8 bases match TRBD2. The CDR3 is 16 amino acids. The germline V gene encodes CDR1 LGHNA and CDR2 YSLEER. The CDR3 protein is CASSQVPAGVGDTQYF. CDR3 DNA sequence: TGCGCCAGCAGCCAAGTCCCAGCGGGAGTAGGGGATACGCAGTATTTC.

This CDR3 reads CSAAGTGRYEQYF. Written as DNA, the CDR3 is TGCAGTGCAGCCGGGACAGGGCGCTACGAGCAGTACTTC. The chain uses TRBV20-1 and TRBJ2-7, with 9 nucleotides matching TRBD1. Germline trimming cut 6 bases from V and 3 bases from J; bases unmatched to any gene: 6. Per the germline V gene, CDR1 is DFQATT and CDR2 is SNEGSKA (reference sequence). The CDR3 consists of 13 residues.